The 4 T cell receptor beta chains below come from one sample, sequenced in a study of blood T cell repertoires in COVID-19. Clones were sequenced by immunoSEQ multiplex PCR, and TCRdb holds only the in-frame ones, with some missing. The data contain 250,000 to 350,000 clones, about nine tenths of them singletons. Sequencing was carried out using peripheral blood. The receptor source for this set is a woman aged 50 to 65 who had recovered from COVID-19.

The V gene is TRBV9, the J gene TRBJ2-7; possible D gene TRBD2, 6 bases. V lost 4 bases, J lost 0 bases, and 17 bases lay in between. The CDR3 contains 16 residues. The germline gives CDR1 SGDLS, CDR2 YYNGEE. CDR3 DNA: TGTGCCAGCAGCCCCCGACTAGAAGCCTTCTCCTACGAGCAGTACTTC. Amino acid sequence: CASSPRLEAFSYEQYF. Variable domain in full (rest from reference TRBV9 and TRBJ2-7): DSGVTQTPKHLITATGQRVTLRCSPRSGDLSVYWYQQSLDQGLQFLIQYYNGEERAKGNILERFSAQQFPDLHSELNLSSLELGDSALYFCASSPRLEAFSYEQYFGPGTRLTVT.

In its sample, this clone was seen once. This chain uses TRBV30 with TRBJ2-7; TRBD2 agrees at 10 bases. The CDR3 has 12 residues. Unmatched junction bases numbered 2, after V lost 7 bases and J lost 2 bases. Germline V gene lookup returns CDR1 GTSNPN and CDR2 SVGIG (reference sequence). For the CDR3, the DNA is TGTGCCTTAGCGGGAGGAACCTACGAGCAGTACTTC. Protein sequence: CALAGGTYEQYF.

The CDR3 region is CASSTRTSRDTQYF. CDR3 DNA: TGTGCCAGCAGCACCCGGACTAGTCGGGATACGCAGTATTTT. The V call is TRBV5-4, the J call TRBJ2-3; TRBD2 aligns across 7 bases. The germline V gene encodes CDR1 SGHNT and CDR2 YYREEE (reference sequence). V was pared by 4 bases and J by 6 bases, with 8 bases of the junction left unmatched. The CDR3 extends over 14 amino acids.

The chain recombines TRBV27 with TRBJ2-1, with a possible D match to TRBD1 (6 bases). The CDR3 consists of 14 residues. CDR1 MNHEY and CDR2 SMNVEV come from the germline V gene (reference sequence). V lost 2 bases and J lost 7, with 12 bases in between. This CDR3 is CASSLVTGKNEQFF. The CDR3 region has the DNA TGTGCCAGCAGTTTAGTGACAGGTAAAAATGAGCAGTTCTTC.